This TCR beta chain was sequenced in a study of cytomegalovirus exposure and HLA in healthy donors. Study as a whole: The Caucasian-associated ancestry cluster contained 81% of the approximately 390 genotyped donors.

The CDR3 extends over 14 amino acids. Germline V CDR1 and CDR2: SNHLY, FYNNEI. PCR was performed using 60 Vbeta and 13 Jbeta primers. The table came from immunoSEQ multiplex PCR; TCRdb's copy has only in-frame clones and leaves some out. The sample records about 130,000 clones, around 75% being singletons. About this clone itself: Its cognate antigen is unknown. An end of the junction does not agree with germline; a read error may underlie this.

Overall study results and limits: V- and J-gene trimming of TCR beta was linked (in a later analysis) to a missense DCLRE1C variant. Cytomegalovirus association was listed for roughly 160 TCR beta chains. It was confirmed in vitro that a few of the CMV-associated chains were specific for CMV antigens.

V and J are TRBV2 and TRBJ1-5, with 7 nucleotides matching TRBD1. This receptor was obtained from a man aged 40-50 years in good health and CMV-seronegative. Sequenced material: PBMCs. The CDR3: CASSEGAGGQPQHF. The DNA of the CDR3 is TGTGCCAGCAGCGAAGGGGCAGGGGGTCAGCCCCAGCATTTT.